The 25 T cell receptor beta chains in this list originate from one sample, sequenced in a study of Graves' ophthalmopathy and Graves' hyperthyroidism. The authors amplified TCR beta CDR3 regions from RNA transcripts. Second-round multiplex PCR came after a first-round RT-PCR that employed HTBI primers. TCRdb processed the multiplex PCR reads anew with MiXCR; each CDR3 protein has one entry. The profile covers hundreds of thousands of distinct CDR3 sequences, with 45% to 55% appearing a single time and about 45% taken by the ten largest. Specimen: peripheral blood. These receptor sequences come from an adult man with Graves' ophthalmopathy.

This chain connects TRBV12-5 to TRBJ1-2; 7 positions agree with TRBD1. Germline trimming cut 0 bases from V and 5 bases from J; bases unmatched to any gene: 9. CDR1 is LGHNT and CDR2 is FRNRAP in the germline V gene. This CDR3 comprises 16 residues. CDR3 sequence (DNA): TGTGCTAGTGGTTTGGTAGTAAGGGGACAGACTTATGGCTACACCTTC. Translated: CASGLVVRGQTYGYTF. The complete variable domain, with remaining parts taken from reference TRBV12-5 and TRBJ1-2, reads DARVTQTPRHKVTEMGQEVTMRCQPILGHNTVFWYRQTMMQGLELLAYFRNRAPLDDSGMPKDRFSAEMPDATLATLKIQPSEPRDSAVYFCASGLVVRGQTYGYTFGSGTRLTVV.

This clonotype showed up many times. The chain has TRBV2 and TRBJ2-7; D not certain. The CDR3 loop spans 13 amino acids. Germline assignment: CDR1 SNHLY and CDR2 FYNNEI. V was cut by 8 bases and J by 0 bases, with 11 bases left in between. The CDR3 here is CASRVSSSYEQYF. The CDR3 nucleotides read TGTGCCAGCCGCGTTAGTAGCTCCTACGAGCAGTACTTC. Together with reference TRBV2 and TRBJ2-7, the CDR3 gives the full variable domain: EPEVTQTPSHQVTQMGQEVILRCVPISNHLYFYWYRQILGQKVEFLVSFYNNEISEKSEIFDDQFSVERPDGSNFTLKIRSTKLEDSAMYFCASRVSSSYEQYFGPGTRLTVT.

V gene TRBV5-1 combines with J gene TRBJ2-7; 15 nucleotides align to TRBD2. CDR3 length: 16 residues. V shed 3 bases and J 4 bases; nucleotides not matched to a gene: 5. Germline V gene data show CDR1 as SGHRS and CDR2 as YFSETQ. The CDR3, as DNA: TGCGCCAGCAGCTGGGGACTAGCGGGAGGAGGATACGAGCAGTACTTC. Its protein is CASSWGLAGGGYEQYF.

This clonotype was counted between two and nine times. The CDR3 is CASSLGSPASNYGYTF. The CDR3 nucleotides read TGTGCCAGCAGCTTAGGGTCACCGGCTTCTAACTATGGCTACACCTTC. This chain uses TRBV7-8 with TRBJ1-2; D gene unclear. Trimming stripped 1 base from V and 0 bases from J, with 12 bases between. Germline assignment: CDR1 SGHVS and CDR2 FQNEAQ. CDR3 length: 16 amino acids.

This chain connects TRBV7-3 to TRBJ1-1; D possibly corresponds to TRBD1 (5 bases). The CDR3 spans 14 residues. The germline V gene has CDR1 SGHTA and CDR2 FQGTGA. Trimming removed 2 bases at V and 7 bases at J, with 14 bases between. As DNA, the CDR3 is TGTGCCAGCAGCTTAGCGGAGGGGACGAATGAAGCTTTCTTT. The encoded protein is CASSLAEGTNEAFF.

The chain is built from TRBV7-3 and TRBJ2-7; perhaps TRBD1 as D (5 bases). Trimming left V 3 bases short and J 1 base short, with 10 bases between. This CDR3 spans 14 amino acids. Germline V gene sequence: CDR1 SGHTA, CDR2 FQGTGA. DNA of the CDR3: TGTGCCAGCAGCTTCCAGAAGGGGTCCTACGAGCAGTACTTC. The encoded protein is CASSFQKGSYEQYF.

There are a few counts of this clonotype. CDR3 nucleotides: TGTGCCAGCAGGAATAATGAGGACACTGAAGCTTTCTTT. Its protein is CASRNNEDTEAFF. V is TRBV5-6 and J is TRBJ1-1; D not certain. Germline V gene data show CDR1 as SGHDT and CDR2 as YYEEEE. This CDR3 region has 13 residues. V gave up 5 bases and J gave up 3 bases, with 11 bases separating them. The full variable domain, completed using reference TRBV5-6 and TRBJ1-1, is DAGVTQSPTHLIKTRGQQVTLRCSPKSGHDTVSWYQQALGQGPQFIFQYYEEEERQRGNFPDRFSGHQFPNYSSELNVNALLLGDSALYLCASRNNEDTEAFFGQGTRLTVV.

The rearrangement uses TRBV5-4 and TRBJ1-1; D is undetermined. The germline gives CDR1 SGHNT, CDR2 YYREEE (reference sequence). The CDR3 runs to 15 residues. The V and J ends lost 1 base and 1 base respectively, with 11 bases between them. CDR3 region: CASSLRRSPNTEAFF. CDR3 bases: TGTGCCAGCAGCTTGAGGCGCAGCCCGAACACTGAAGCTTTCTTT.

The chain combines TRBV5-4 with TRBJ2-7; tentatively, D is TRBD1 (7 bases). There are 14 residues in the CDR3. Per germline, CDR1 SGHNT and CDR2 YYREEE (reference sequence). Trimming cost V 4 bases and J 6 bases, with 17 bases left between them. CDR3 in DNA: TGTGCCAGCAGCCGGACAGGACTGGGGGGCGAGCAGTACTTC. It encodes CASSRTGLGGEQYF.

As for this clonotype: No conserved phenylalanine or tryptophan is present at the end of the CDR3, so a read error is the likely explanation. The V call is TRBV5-1, the J call TRBJ2-7; 10 positions match TRBD2. V lost 1 base and J lost 5; bases outside the gene matches: 3. The CDR3 spans 14 residues. Germline V gene lookup returns CDR1 SGHRS and CDR2 YFSETQ. CDR3 in DNA: TGCGCCAGCAGCTTGACTAGCGGGATGGACGAGCAGTACTCC. Translation: CASSLTSGMDEQYS.

The rearrangement uses TRBV2 and TRBJ2-5, with D possibly called TRBD1 or TRBD2 (5 bases each). The V and J ends lost 0 bases and 7 bases respectively, with 12 bases between them. The length of the CDR3 is 14 residues. Germline CDR1 SNHLY, CDR2 FYNNEI. CDR3 coding DNA: TGTGCCAGCAGTGAAGCGGGACCCGTGGGGACCCAGTACTTC. This codes for CASSEAGPVGTQYF.

J is TRBJ1-4 and V is TRBV20-1, with D possibly TRBD1 on 6 matching bases. CDR1 DFQATT and CDR2 SNEGSKA come from the germline V gene (reference sequence). Trimming shortened V by 6 bases and J by 8 bases, and 16 bases separated the two germline ends. CDR3 length: 13 amino acids. The CDR3, as DNA: TGCAGTGCCCCACCCTCAGGGGAGGAAAAACTGTTTTTT. Translated, it gives CSAPPSGEEKLFF.

The table lists this clonotype with a few counts. The rearrangement links TRBV11-2 to TRBJ1-5; 10 bases are a match to TRBD1. The CDR3 runs 15 residues. Germline V CDR1 and CDR2: SGHAT, FQNNGV. After removal of 6 bases from V and 3 bases from J, the junction contained 5 bases not matched to a gene. CDR3 bases: TGTGCCAGCAGACGGGACAGGGGACCCAATCAGCCCCAGCATTTT. Its translation: CASRRDRGPNQPQHF. Looking up the rest from reference TRBV11-2 and TRBJ1-5 gives the full variable domain: EAGVAQSPRYKIIEKRQSVAFWCNPISGHATLYWYQQILGQGPKLLIQFQNNGVVDDSQLPKDRFSAERLKGVDSTLKIQPAKLEDSAVYLCASRRDRGPNQPQHFGDGTRLSIL.

Ten or more counts support this clonotype. The chain employs TRBV20-1 and TRBJ2-6, with 7 nucleotides matching TRBD1. After removal of 3 bases from V and 3 bases from J, the junction contained 11 bases not matched to a gene. Germline values: CDR1 DFQATT, CDR2 SNEGSKA (reference sequence). This CDR3 has 17 amino acids. CDR3: CSASIPTGRRGANVLTF. The CDR3 bases are TGCAGTGCTAGCATCCCGACAGGGCGACGTGGGGCCAACGTCCTGACTTTC.

This clonotype was seen only once. The chain has TRBV11-1 and TRBJ2-7; weak D call: TRBD2 (5 bases). The V end was cut by 5 bases, the J end by 0 bases, with 23 bases between. The germline gives CDR1 SGHAT, CDR2 FQDESV (reference sequence). This CDR3 region has 18 residues. CDR3: CASSPKLLETWSSYEQYF. Written as DNA, the CDR3 is TGTGCCAGCAGCCCTAAATTACTAGAGACCTGGAGCTCCTACGAGCAGTACTTC.

This clonotype was seen at least ten times. The chain uses TRBV29-1 and TRBJ1-1; tentatively, D is TRBD1 (6 bases). V was cut by 6 bases and J by 4 bases, with 21 bases left in between. CDR3 length: 15 residues. The germline V gene has CDR1 SQVTM and CDR2 ANQGSEA. The chain's CDR3 is CSVTSTRGRGTEAFF. The CDR3 DNA reads as TGCAGCGTCACGTCTACCAGGGGACGGGGCACTGAAGCTTTCTTT.

The V call is TRBV2, the J call TRBJ1-2, with TRBD1 matching 7 bases. CDR1 is SNHLY, CDR2 FYNNEI, per germline. The J segment lost 8 bases and the V segment lost 7 bases, leaving 7 bases of the junction unmatched. There are 12 residues in the CDR3. The CDR3 reads CASMRQGDGYTF. The CDR3 nucleotides are TGTGCCAGCATGCGACAGGGTGACGGCTACACCTTC. Drawing the rest from reference TRBV2 and TRBJ1-2, the complete variable domain is EPEVTQTPSHQVTQMGQEVILRCVPISNHLYFYWYRQILGQKVEFLVSFYNNEISEKSEIFDDQFSVERPDGSNFTLKIRSTKLEDSAMYFCASMRQGDGYTFGSGTRLTVV.

The genes are TRBV10-3 and TRBJ2-5, with D perhaps assigned TRBD1 or TRBD2 (6 bases each). V was cut by 10 bases and J by 3 bases, with 18 bases left in between. CDR3 length: 14 residues. Germline CDR1 reads ENHRY; CDR2 reads SYGVKD. The CDR3 here is CASNTRGREETQYF. As DNA, the CDR3 is TGTGCCAGCAACACCCGGGGGCGGGAAGAGACCCAGTACTTC.

This clonotype was detected only a few times. The chain joins TRBV20-1 to TRBJ2-7; 11 nucleotides match TRBD2. Germline V gene lookup returns CDR1 DFQATT and CDR2 SNEGSKA (reference sequence). V dropped 1 base and J dropped 2; count of bases not matched to a gene: 7. The CDR3 sequence is 16 residues long. The CDR3 reads CSARGQASGRPYEQYF. The CDR3 DNA is TGCAGTGCTAGAGGCCAAGCTAGCGGGAGGCCCTACGAGCAGTACTTC.

This clonotype was seen a handful of times. The rearrangement joins TRBV12-3 or TRBV12-4 to TRBJ2-7; TRBD1 aligns across 7 bases. This CDR3 has 12 residues. V shed 8 bases, J shed 3 bases, and the junction held 4 bases outside the gene matches. CDR3 bases: TGTGCCAGCGGGGACAGCTACTACGAGCAGTACTTC. As protein: CASGDSYYEQYF.

J is TRBJ1-2 and V is TRBV12-3 or TRBV12-4; TRBD1 agrees at 8 bases. The V and J ends lost 6 bases and 4 bases, in that order; junction bases with no gene match: 10. The CDR3 loop spans 15 amino acids. CDR3 bases: TGTGCCAGCAGCGAAACAGGGGGGTCACCCTATGGCTACACCTTC. This sequence encodes CASSETGGSPYGYTF.

A few counts support this clonotype. The V gene is TRBV7-9, the J gene TRBJ2-7, with D perhaps matching TRBD2 (6 bases). Trimming took 5 bases from V and 0 from J, leaving 14 bases between them. CDR1 SEHNR and CDR2 FQNEAQ come from the germline V gene (reference sequence). CDR3 length equals 15 residues. The CDR3 sequence: CASSLPGLSSYEQYF. Written as DNA, the CDR3 is TGTGCCAGCAGCCTACCGGGACTGAGCTCCTACGAGCAGTACTTC.

This clonotype was seen more than once but under ten times. The V call is TRBV7-3, the J call TRBJ1-3; D call uncertain. Germline V gene lookup returns CDR1 SGHTA and CDR2 FQGTGA. The V and J ends lost 3 bases and 6 bases respectively, with 3 bases between them. The CDR3 sequence is 11 residues long. The CDR3 is CASSFKNTIYF. The CDR3 bases are TGTGCCAGCAGCTTTAAAAACACCATATATTTT.

The gene calls are TRBV5-1 and TRBJ2-7; a possible D gene is TRBD2 (5 bases). CDR3 length equals 14 residues. V was shortened by 0 bases and J by 3 bases, with 10 bases between the two germline ends. Germline V lookup: CDR1 SGHRS, CDR2 YFSETQ. The CDR3 sequence: CASSLADEGYEQYF. The CDR3 region has the DNA TGCGCCAGCAGCTTGGCAGATGAGGGCTACGAGCAGTACTTC.

This clonotype occurred a few times. The genes are TRBV19 and TRBJ1-2; TRBD1 agrees at 9 bases. CDR3 length: 13 amino acids. Unmatched junction bases numbered 5, after V lost 4 bases and J lost 8 bases. Germline CDR1 and CDR2: LNHDA and SQIVND (reference sequence). The CDR3 sequence: CASSRGQGGGYTF. DNA for the CDR3: TGTGCCAGTAGTAGGGGACAGGGCGGCGGCTACACCTTC.